This T cell receptor (beta chain) was observed in a study of T cells after yellow fever vaccination. Study-level points and caveats: High-abundance clonotypes from the bulk population could contaminate FACS-sorted repertoires. Reappearance after the booster was observed for most primary-vaccination clones (more than 95% CD4, roughly 90% CD8). There was a small share of clonotypes that showed up in both the CD4 and CD8 compartments.

The CDR3 is made up of 14 amino acids. The germline CDR1 and CDR2 sequences are MNHNS and SASEGT. V was clipped by 1 base and J by 8 bases, with 14 bases between them. Points on this clonotype: Its antigen remains unidentified.

TCR cDNA was made by 5'RACE template switching, adding a universal primer site and UMIs. TCRdb reprocessed the 5' RACE reads via MiXCR and lists one record per CDR3 protein. The sample has 600,000 to 750,000 distinct CDR3 sequences; about 12% are singletons. The TCR sequence derives from a man younger than 40 who received the YFV17D yellow fever vaccine. The material was PBMCs, obtained on the day of the yellow fever booster vaccination. The chain employs TRBV6-1 and TRBJ1-2; a weak D match, TRBD1 (6 bases). This CDR3 reads CASSEEARGGGYTF. The CDR3 DNA sequence: TGTGCCAGCAGTGAAGAGGCCAGGGGCGGCGGCTACACCTTC.